The sequence of this T cell receptor beta chain was determined in a study of blood T cell repertoires in COVID-19. Study information: The United States, Italy and Spain supplied acute and convalescent COVID-19 samples.

The germline gives CDR1 MNHEY, CDR2 SVGAGI. The CDR3 sequence is 15 residues long. Germline trimming cut 4 bases from V and 6 bases from J; bases unmatched to any gene: 9. Sequencing was performed with immunoSEQ multiplex PCR; in TCRdb, only in-frame clones are kept and a portion is missing. The sample gives 150,000 to 200,000 clones, around four fifths of which show up once; 2.5% to 3.5% is in the top ten. This chain connects TRBV6-5 to TRBJ2-7; 10 bases are shared with TRBD2. Sequencing input: peripheral blood. This TCR was sampled from a man in his sixties or seventies with acute or convalescent COVID-19. The CDR3 DNA reads TGTGCCAGCAGTTCCCGGACTAGCGGTATTGGCGAGCAGTACTTC. This codes for CASSSRTSGIGEQYF.